This T cell receptor (beta chain) was sequenced for a study of CD4+ T cells in melanoma. This clone was detected only once. Assay used: immunoSEQ multiplex PCR; TCRdb lists only in-frame clones, some missing. The top ten hold approximately 10% of the sample, which has fewer than 55,000 clones, roughly nine tenths seen once. V was trimmed by 5 bases and J by 3 bases, leaving 15 bases between them. CDR1 is SGHRS, CDR2 YFSETQ, per germline. The CDR3 is 14 amino acids. V gene TRBV5-1 combines with J gene TRBJ2-7, with D hard to call. The source of this sequence is a human donor with melanoma. The sequencing input was peripheral blood. CDR3 residues: CASSPPSAFYEQYF. As DNA, the CDR3 is TGCGCCAGCAGTCCGCCAAGCGCGTTCTACGAGCAGTACTTC.